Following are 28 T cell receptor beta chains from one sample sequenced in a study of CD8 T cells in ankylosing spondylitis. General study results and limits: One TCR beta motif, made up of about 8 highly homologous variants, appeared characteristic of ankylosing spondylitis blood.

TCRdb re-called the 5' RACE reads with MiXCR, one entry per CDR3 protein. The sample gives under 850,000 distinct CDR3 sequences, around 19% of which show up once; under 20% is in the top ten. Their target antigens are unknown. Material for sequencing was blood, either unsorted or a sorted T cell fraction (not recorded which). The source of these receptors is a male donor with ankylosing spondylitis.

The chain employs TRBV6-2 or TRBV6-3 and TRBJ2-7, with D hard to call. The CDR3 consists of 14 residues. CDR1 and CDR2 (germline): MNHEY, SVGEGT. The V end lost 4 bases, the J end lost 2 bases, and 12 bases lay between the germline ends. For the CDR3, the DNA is TGTGCCAGCAGTTCCCGGGCAACGACCTACGAGCAGTACTTC. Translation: CASSSRATTYEQYF.

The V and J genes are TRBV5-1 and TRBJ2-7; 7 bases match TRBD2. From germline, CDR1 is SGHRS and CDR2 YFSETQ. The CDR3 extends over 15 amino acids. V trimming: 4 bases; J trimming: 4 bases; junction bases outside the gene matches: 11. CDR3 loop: CASSSGDLQTYEQYF. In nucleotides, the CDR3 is TGCGCCAGCAGCAGCGGGGACCTTCAGACATACGAGCAGTACTTC.

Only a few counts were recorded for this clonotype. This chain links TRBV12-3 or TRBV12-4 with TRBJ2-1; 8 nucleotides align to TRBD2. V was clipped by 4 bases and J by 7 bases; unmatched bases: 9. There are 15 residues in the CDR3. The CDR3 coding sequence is TGTGCCAGCAGTTCACAAGCGGGAGCGGCTAATGAGCAGTTCTTC. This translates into CASSSQAGAANEQFF.

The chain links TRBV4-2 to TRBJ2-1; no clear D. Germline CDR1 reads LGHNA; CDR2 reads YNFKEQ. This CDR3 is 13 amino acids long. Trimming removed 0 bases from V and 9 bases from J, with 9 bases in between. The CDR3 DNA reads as TGTGCCAGCAGCCAAGATCGCGTGTCTGAGCAGTTCTTC. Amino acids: CASSQDRVSEQFF.

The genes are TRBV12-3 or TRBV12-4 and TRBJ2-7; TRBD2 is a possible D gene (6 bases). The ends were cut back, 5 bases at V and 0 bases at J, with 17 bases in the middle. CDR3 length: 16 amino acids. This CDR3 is CASSQNSGGVSYEQYF. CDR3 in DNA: TGTGCCAGCAGTCAAAACAGCGGAGGGGTCTCCTACGAGCAGTACTTC.

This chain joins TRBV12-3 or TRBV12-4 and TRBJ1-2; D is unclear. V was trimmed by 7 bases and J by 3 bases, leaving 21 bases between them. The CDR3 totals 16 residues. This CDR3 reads CASTETRAGLDYGYTF. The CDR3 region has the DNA TGTGCCAGCACCGAAACCCGTGCTGGTCTCGACTATGGCTACACCTTC.

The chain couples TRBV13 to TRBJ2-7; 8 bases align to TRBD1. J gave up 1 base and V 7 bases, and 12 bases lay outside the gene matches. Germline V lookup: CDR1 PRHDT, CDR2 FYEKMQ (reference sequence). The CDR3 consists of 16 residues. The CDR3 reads CASTSYTRGPSYEQYF. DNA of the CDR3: TGTGCCAGCACCTCCTACACCAGGGGGCCATCCTACGAGCAGTACTTC.

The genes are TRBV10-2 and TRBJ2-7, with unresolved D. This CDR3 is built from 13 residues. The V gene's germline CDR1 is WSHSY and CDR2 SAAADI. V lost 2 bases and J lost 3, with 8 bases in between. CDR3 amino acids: CASSEAGYYEQYF. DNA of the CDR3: TGCGCCAGCAGTGAGGCAGGATACTACGAGCAGTACTTC.

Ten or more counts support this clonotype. The CDR3 region is CSVLVMNTEAFF. CDR3 DNA sequence: TGCAGCGTGTTGGTAATGAACACTGAAGCTTTCTTT. This chain uses TRBV29-1 with TRBJ1-1; D unclear. CDR3 length: 12 amino acids. Trimming took off 6 bases at V and 0 bases at J, with 8 bases between the two ends. CDR1 is SQVTM and CDR2 is ANQGSEA in the germline V gene. Looking up the rest from reference TRBV29-1 and TRBJ1-1 gives the full variable domain: SAVISQKPSRDICQRGTSLTIQCQVDSQVTMMFWYRQQPGQSLTLIATANQGSEATYESGFVIDKFPISRPNLTFSTLTVSNMSPEDSSIYLCSVLVMNTEAFFGQGTRLTVV.

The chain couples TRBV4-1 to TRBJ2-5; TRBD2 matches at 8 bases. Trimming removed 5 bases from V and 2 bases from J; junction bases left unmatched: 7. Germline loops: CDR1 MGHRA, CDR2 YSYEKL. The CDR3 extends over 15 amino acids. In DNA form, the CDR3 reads TGCGCCAGCAGCTCCGGGACTAGACAACAAGAGACCCAGTACTTC. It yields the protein CASSSGTRQQETQYF.

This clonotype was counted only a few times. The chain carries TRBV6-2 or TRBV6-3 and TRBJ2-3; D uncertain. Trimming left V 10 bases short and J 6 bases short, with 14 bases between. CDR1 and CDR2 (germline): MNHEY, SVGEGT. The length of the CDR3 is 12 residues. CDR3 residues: CATHAGRDTQYF. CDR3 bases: TGTGCCACCCACGCTGGGCGGGATACGCAGTATTTT.

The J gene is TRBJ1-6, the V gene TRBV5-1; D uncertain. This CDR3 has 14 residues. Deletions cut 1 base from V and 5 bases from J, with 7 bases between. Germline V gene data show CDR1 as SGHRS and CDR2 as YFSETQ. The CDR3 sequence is CASSLPMHNSPLHF. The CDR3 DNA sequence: TGCGCCAGCAGCTTGCCCATGCATAATTCACCCCTCCACTTT. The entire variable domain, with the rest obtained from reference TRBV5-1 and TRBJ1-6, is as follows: KAGVTQTPRYLIKTRGQQVTLSCSPISGHRSVSWYQQTPGQGLQFLFEYFSETQRNKGNFPGRFSGRQFSNSRSEMNVSTLELGDSALYLCASSLPMHNSPLHFGNGTRLTVT.

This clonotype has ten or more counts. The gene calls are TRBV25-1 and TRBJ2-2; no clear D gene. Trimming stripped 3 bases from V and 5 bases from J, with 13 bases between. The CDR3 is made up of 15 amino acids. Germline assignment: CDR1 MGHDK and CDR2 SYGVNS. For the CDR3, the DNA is TGTGCCAGCAGTGATGGTTCTAGTATGACCGGGGAGCTGTTTTTT. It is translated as CASSDGSSMTGELFF.

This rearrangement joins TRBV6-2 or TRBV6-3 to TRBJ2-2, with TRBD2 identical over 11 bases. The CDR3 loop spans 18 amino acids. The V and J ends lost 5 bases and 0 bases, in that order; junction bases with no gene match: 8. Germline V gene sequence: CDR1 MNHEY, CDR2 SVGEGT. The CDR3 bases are TGTGCCAGCAGTCGTCTTATAGCGGGGGGGACGAACACCGGGGAGCTGTTTTTT. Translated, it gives CASSRLIAGGTNTGELFF.

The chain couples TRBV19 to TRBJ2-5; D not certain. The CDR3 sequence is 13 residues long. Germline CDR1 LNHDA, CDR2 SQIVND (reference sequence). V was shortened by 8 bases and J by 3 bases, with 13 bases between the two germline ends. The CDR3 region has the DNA TGTGCCAGTGCTCGCGCAGGCAAAGAGACCCAGTACTTC. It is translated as CASARAGKETQYF.

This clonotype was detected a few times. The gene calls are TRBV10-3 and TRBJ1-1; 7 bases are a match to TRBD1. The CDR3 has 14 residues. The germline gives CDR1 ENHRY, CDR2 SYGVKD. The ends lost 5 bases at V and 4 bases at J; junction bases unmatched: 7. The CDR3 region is CAISYDRASTEAFF. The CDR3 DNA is TGTGCCATCAGTTACGACAGGGCGAGCACTGAAGCTTTCTTT.

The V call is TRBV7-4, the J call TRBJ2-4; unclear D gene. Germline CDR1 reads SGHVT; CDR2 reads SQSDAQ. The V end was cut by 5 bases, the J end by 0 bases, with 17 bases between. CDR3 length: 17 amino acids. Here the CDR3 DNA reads TGTGCCAGCAGCCCCCAATCCCGGAGCACAGCCAAAAACATTCAGTACTTC. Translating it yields CASSPQSRSTAKNIQYF.

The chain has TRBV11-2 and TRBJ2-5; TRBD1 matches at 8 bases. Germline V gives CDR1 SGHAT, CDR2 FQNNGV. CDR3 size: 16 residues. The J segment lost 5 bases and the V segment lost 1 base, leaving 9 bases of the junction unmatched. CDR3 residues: CASSLGGTGGWETQYF. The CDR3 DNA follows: TGTGCCAGCAGCTTAGGTGGGACAGGTGGATGGGAGACCCAGTACTTC.

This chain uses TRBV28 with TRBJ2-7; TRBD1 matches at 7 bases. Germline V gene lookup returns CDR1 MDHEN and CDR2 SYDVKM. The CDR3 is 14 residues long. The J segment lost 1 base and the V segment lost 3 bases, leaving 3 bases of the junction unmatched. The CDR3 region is CASSFSDRSYEQYF. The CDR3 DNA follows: TGTGCCAGCAGTTTTTCGGACAGGTCCTACGAGCAGTACTTC. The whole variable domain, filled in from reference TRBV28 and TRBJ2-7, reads DVKVTQSSRYLVKRTGEKVFLECVQDMDHENMFWYRQDPGLGLRLIYFSYDVKMKEKGDIPEGYSVSREKKERFSLILESASTNQTSMYLCASSFSDRSYEQYFGPGTRLTVT.

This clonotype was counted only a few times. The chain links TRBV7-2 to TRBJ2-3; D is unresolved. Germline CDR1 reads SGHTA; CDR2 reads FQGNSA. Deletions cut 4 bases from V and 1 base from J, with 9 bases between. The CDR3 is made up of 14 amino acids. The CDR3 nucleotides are TGTGCCAGCAGCTCTAATGTTGGCACAGATACGCAGTATTTT. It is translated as CASSSNVGTDTQYF.

In DNA form, the CDR3 reads TGTGCCAGCAGTTTATCGCGGGACGAACCTAATGAAAAACTGTTTTTT. Protein product: CASSLSRDEPNEKLFF. The chain is built from TRBV27 and TRBJ1-4, with D perhaps TRBD1 (5 bases). CDR1 is MNHEY, CDR2 SMNVEV, per germline (reference sequence). The CDR3 loop spans 16 amino acids. V lost 0 bases, J lost 3 bases, and 11 bases lay in between.

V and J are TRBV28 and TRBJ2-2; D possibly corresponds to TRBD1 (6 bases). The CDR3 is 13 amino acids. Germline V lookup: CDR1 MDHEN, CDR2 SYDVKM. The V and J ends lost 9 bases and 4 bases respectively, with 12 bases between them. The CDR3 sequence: CASGGQGTGELFF. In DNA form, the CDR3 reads TGTGCCAGTGGGGGCCAGGGCACCGGGGAGCTGTTTTTT.

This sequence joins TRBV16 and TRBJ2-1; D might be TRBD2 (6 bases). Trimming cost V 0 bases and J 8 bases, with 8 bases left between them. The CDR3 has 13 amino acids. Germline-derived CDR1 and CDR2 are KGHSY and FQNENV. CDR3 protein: CASSQSRGYEQFF. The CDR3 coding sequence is TGTGCCAGCAGCCAATCGCGGGGTTATGAGCAGTTCTTC.

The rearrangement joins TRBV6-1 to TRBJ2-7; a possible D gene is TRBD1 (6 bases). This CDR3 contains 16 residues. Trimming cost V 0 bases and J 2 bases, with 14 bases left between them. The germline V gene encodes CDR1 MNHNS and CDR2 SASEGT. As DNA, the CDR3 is TGTGCCAGCAGTGAAGCGCACCAGGGGATCGCCTACGAGCAGTACTTC. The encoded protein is CASSEAHQGIAYEQYF.

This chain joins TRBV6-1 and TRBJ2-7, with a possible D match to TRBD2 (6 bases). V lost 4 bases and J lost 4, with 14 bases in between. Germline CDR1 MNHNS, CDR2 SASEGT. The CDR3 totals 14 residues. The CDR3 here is CASSVISGPYEQYF. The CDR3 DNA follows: TGTGCCAGCAGTGTGATTAGCGGACCATACGAGCAGTACTTC.

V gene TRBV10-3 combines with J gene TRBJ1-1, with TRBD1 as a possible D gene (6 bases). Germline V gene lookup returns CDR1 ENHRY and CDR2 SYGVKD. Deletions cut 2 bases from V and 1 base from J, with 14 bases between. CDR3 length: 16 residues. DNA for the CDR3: TGTGCCATCAGTGAGACAGGGACCCCTACGAACACTGAAGCTTTCTTT. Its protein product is CAISETGTPTNTEAFF.

DNA of the CDR3: TGCGCCAGCAGCTGGGGAATGACAGGGTCGGAGACCCAGTACTTC. This sequence encodes CASSWGMTGSETQYF. The chain carries TRBV5-1 and TRBJ2-5, with TRBD1 identical over 7 bases. Trimming cost V 3 bases and J 5 bases; bases outside gene matches: 10. The germline CDR1 and CDR2 sequences are SGHRS and YFSETQ. The CDR3 totals 15 residues.

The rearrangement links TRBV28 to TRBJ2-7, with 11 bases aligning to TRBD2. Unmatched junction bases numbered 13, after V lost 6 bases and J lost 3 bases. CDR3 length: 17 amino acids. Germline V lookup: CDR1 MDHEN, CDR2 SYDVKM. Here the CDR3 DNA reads TGTGCCAGCAGCCCATGGGACGGGACTAGCGGAGACTACGAGCAGTACTTC. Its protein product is CASSPWDGTSGDYEQYF. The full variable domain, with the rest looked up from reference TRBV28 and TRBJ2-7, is DVKVTQSSRYLVKRTGEKVFLECVQDMDHENMFWYRQDPGLGLRLIYFSYDVKMKEKGDIPEGYSVSREKKERFSLILESASTNQTSMYLCASSPWDGTSGDYEQYFGPGTRLTVT.